Each of the 16 T cell receptor beta chains below was sequenced from the same sample in a study of Graves' ophthalmopathy and Graves' hyperthyroidism (dated by TCRdb to 2016 to 2019). The sample was run on an Illumina HiSeq 2000. For repertoire sequencing, the TCR beta CDR3 regions were amplified from RNA transcripts. HTBI primers and the Qiagen OneStep RT-PCR kit were used in a first-round RT-PCR, which was followed by a second-round multiplex PCR, size selection and purification. Using fastp trimming at Q25 and MiXCR clonotype assembly, TCRdb reanalyzed the public sequencing data and kept in-frame beta chains. Rows are unified per CDR3 protein, each entry keeping the most common DNA and genes. This sample holds approximately 700,000 distinct CDR3 sequences; about 44% were observed only once. Together, the top ten hold 44% of the sample. Material for sequencing was peripheral blood. Receptors were obtained from an adult man with Graves' ophthalmopathy.

The V call is TRBV2, the J call TRBJ2-5, with 9 bases that match TRBD1. V shed 6 bases and J 13 bases; nucleotides not matched to a gene: 6. The CDR3 extends over 11 amino acids. Germline CDR1 SNHLY, CDR2 FYNNEI. In DNA, the CDR3 is TGTGCCAGCAGCACAGGGGGCGTAAGGTACTTC. It is translated as CASSTGGVRYF. Full variable domain (remainder filled in from reference TRBV2 and TRBJ2-5): EPEVTQTPSHQVTQMGQEVILRCVPISNHLYFYWYRQILGQKVEFLVSFYNNEISEKSEIFDDQFSVERPDGSNFTLKIRSTKLEDSAMYFCASSTGGVRYFGPGTRLLVL.

This clonotype has a handful of counts. CDR3 nucleotide sequence: TGTGCCAGTACCGTCACCAAATTAAGTTATGGCTACACCTTC. Residues: CASTVTKLSYGYTF. The chain is built from TRBV19 and TRBJ1-2; D remains ambiguous. The germline gives CDR1 LNHDA, CDR2 SQIVND (reference sequence). Trimming cost V 7 bases and J 5 bases, with 17 bases left between them. This CDR3 has 14 amino acids.

The rearrangement joins TRBV11-2 to TRBJ1-1; possible D gene TRBD1, 5 bases. Trimming removed 8 bases at V and 4 bases at J, with 23 bases between. The CDR3 covers 16 residues. Germline values: CDR1 SGHAT, CDR2 FQNNGV. The CDR3 region has the DNA TGTGCCAGCTTAGCCATCCTGGGGGATCCGGCCACTGAAGCTTTCTTT. Residues: CASLAILGDPATEAFF.

This clonotype was recorded many times. The chain carries TRBV7-9 and TRBJ1-1; the match to TRBD1 covers 8 bases. The CDR3 runs 12 residues. CDR1 and CDR2 (germline): SEHNR, FQNEAQ (reference sequence). The ends lost 5 bases at V and 10 bases at J; junction bases unmatched: 6. DNA of the CDR3: TGTGCCAGCAGCACAGGACAGGGCCCAGCTTTCTTT. It yields the protein CASSTGQGPAFF.

This clonotype was recorded at least ten times. CDR3 DNA sequence: TGCAGCGTTGAACCTTGGGCCGAGGGGACCCAGTACTTC. It yields the protein CSVEPWAEGTQYF. V and J are TRBV29-1 and TRBJ2-5, with a possible D match to TRBD2 (5 bases). Germline CDR1 and CDR2: SQVTM and ANQGSEA. V lost 2 bases, J lost 7 bases, and 14 bases lay in between. This CDR3 has 13 residues.

To note about this clonotype: Just one base apart from a much larger clone, this may be a read error. The J gene is TRBJ2-6, the V gene TRBV11-2, with 10 bases aligning to TRBD2. This CDR3 spans 15 amino acids. Germline V lookup: CDR1 SGHAT, CDR2 FQNNGV. The CDR3 region has the DNA TGTGCCAGCAGCCAGCTAGCGGGGGCCTCAGGAGTCCTGGCTTTC. It encodes CASSQLAGASGVLAF.

The rearrangement joins TRBV19 to TRBJ2-7; D might be TRBD2 (6 bases). CDR3 length: 12 amino acids. Trimming cost V 9 bases and J 5 bases, with 14 bases left between them. From germline, CDR1 is LNHDA and CDR2 SQIVND (reference sequence). In nucleotides, the CDR3 is TGTGCCAGAAGCCGGGAGATCAACGAGCAGTACTTC. Its protein product is CARSREINEQYF.

The rearrangement joins TRBV28 to TRBJ2-5, with D perhaps matching TRBD1 (6 bases). The ends were cut back, 1 base at V and 2 bases at J, with 14 bases in the middle. This CDR3 region has 16 residues. Germline lookup yields CDR1 MDHEN and CDR2 SYDVKM. The CDR3 coding sequence is TGTGCCAGCAGTTTATCTGGGGACATCACGCAAGAGACCCAGTACTTC. Residues: CASSLSGDITQETQYF. Variable domain in full (rest from reference TRBV28 and TRBJ2-5): DVKVTQSSRYLVKRTGEKVFLECVQDMDHENMFWYRQDPGLGLRLIYFSYDVKMKEKGDIPEGYSVSREKKERFSLILESASTNQTSMYLCASSLSGDITQETQYFGPGTRLLVL.

The CDR3 protein is CASRAGLMNTEAFF. DNA of the CDR3: TGTGCCAGCAGGGCAGGTTTAATGAACACTGAAGCTTTCTTT. The chain combines TRBV2 with TRBJ1-1; the D is unclear. The CDR3 loop spans 14 amino acids. CDR1 is SNHLY, CDR2 FYNNEI, per germline. Trimming took 6 bases from V and 0 from J, leaving 11 bases between them.

The sample holds many counts of this clonotype. The chain joins TRBV10-2 to TRBJ1-5, with 8 bases lining up with TRBD1. Germline loops: CDR1 WSHSY, CDR2 SAAADI. This CDR3 contains 13 residues. After removal of 6 bases from V and 5 bases from J, the junction contained 3 bases not matched to a gene. CDR3 nucleotides: TGCGCCAGCAGAGGACAGGGACATCAGCCCCAGCATTTT. Translated: CASRGQGHQPQHF.

The chain is built from TRBV7-8 and TRBJ1-2; D not resolved. V lost 3 bases and J 1 base, leaving 18 bases between the germline ends. Germline assignment: CDR1 SGHVS and CDR2 FQNEAQ. This CDR3 comprises 17 residues. The CDR3 DNA sequence: TGTGCCAGCAGCTTTGTCCTCCGGATCGATAATAACTATGGCTACACCTTC. Protein sequence: CASSFVLRIDNNYGYTF.

This chain uses TRBV5-6 with TRBJ2-7, with a weak D call TRBD1 (6 bases). The V gene lost 4 bases and the J gene lost 5 bases, with 13 bases spanning the gap. There are 13 residues in the CDR3. Germline CDR1 is SGHDT and CDR2 is YYEEEE. CDR3 amino acids: CASSQTGYDEQYF. The CDR3 DNA sequence: TGTGCCAGCAGCCAAACAGGGTACGACGAGCAGTACTTC.

Turning to this clonotype: A much larger clone differs by one base, so this may be a read error. The conserved final phenylalanine or tryptophan is absent from the CDR3, which likely points to a read error. The J gene is TRBJ1-2, the V gene TRBV11-2, with unresolved D. Germline lookup yields CDR1 SGHAT and CDR2 FQNNGV. This CDR3 comprises 14 residues. V shed 2 bases and J shed 8 bases, with 15 bases lying between them. CDR3: CASSLSRAVSGYTL. CDR3 bases: TGTGCCAGCAGCTTATCTAGAGCGGTTTCCGGCTACACCCTC.

V and J are TRBV6-6 and TRBJ1-2, with 7 bases aligning to TRBD1. V shed 5 bases, J shed 4 bases, and the junction held 10 bases outside the gene matches. Germline CDR1 and CDR2: MNHNY and SVGAGI (reference sequence). The CDR3 has 15 residues. The CDR3 region is CASSHERGQGYGYTF. The CDR3 coding sequence is TGTGCCAGCAGTCATGAGAGGGGGCAAGGCTATGGCTACACCTTC.

This clonotype was counted many times. This rearrangement joins TRBV2 to TRBJ2-7; 14 bases line up with TRBD2. Germline CDR1 SNHLY, CDR2 FYNNEI. CDR3 length equals 18 residues. The junction had 11 bases not matched to a gene; V was cut back by 5 bases and J by 2 bases. The CDR3 DNA is TGTGCCAGCAGTCACGCCGGGACTAGCGGGGGCCGTCCCTACGAGCAGTACTTC. Translated, it gives CASSHAGTSGGRPYEQYF.

This clonotype has a handful of counts. V gene TRBV4-3 combines with J gene TRBJ2-7; 8 bases line up with TRBD1. The CDR3 has 14 residues. Germline CDR1 reads LGHNA; CDR2 reads YSLEER. Losses at the gene ends were 3 bases for V and 7 bases for J; bases not matched to a gene: 8. The CDR3 sequence is CASSHRDRFTEQYF. DNA of the CDR3: TGCGCCAGCAGCCACCGGGACAGGTTCACGGAGCAGTACTTC.